The 20 T cell receptor beta chains reported below all come from one sample, sequenced in a study of blood T cell repertoires in COVID-19. Libraries were prepared by immunoSEQ multiplex PCR; TCRdb keeps only in-frame clonotypes and omits some of them. The table lists approximately 60,000 clones, 85% to 95% of them singletons, with 2.9% in the top ten. The sample comprised peripheral blood. These receptors came from a man in his 70s with active COVID-19.

This clone was seen just once. The chain employs TRBV18 and TRBJ1-4; TRBD1 is a possible D gene (6 bases). Looked up from germline, CDR1 is KGHSH and CDR2 is LQKENI. This CDR3 has 15 residues. Trimming stripped 4 bases from V and 5 bases from J, with 14 bases between. The CDR3 sequence: CASSLFEGTNEKLFF. CDR3 DNA: TGTGCCAGCTCACTTTTTGAGGGGACAAATGAAAAACTGTTTTTT.

This rearrangement joins TRBV19 to TRBJ1-2; TRBD1 matches at 9 bases. The CDR3 extends over 15 amino acids. The germline CDR1 and CDR2 sequences are LNHDA and SQIVND (reference sequence). V gave up 7 bases and J gave up 7 bases; unmatched junction bases: 13. The CDR3 DNA sequence: TGTGCCAGTACCCCCCCGACAGGGGGGTTTGGTGGCTACACCTTC. Amino acids: CASTPPTGGFGGYTF.

V gene TRBV5-1 combines with J gene TRBJ2-5, with D tentatively TRBD1 (6 bases). V shed 2 bases and J shed 5 bases, with 13 bases lying between them. The germline V gene has CDR1 SGHRS and CDR2 YFSETQ. The CDR3 has 14 amino acids. CDR3 in DNA: TGCGCCAGCAGCTTACAAAACCAGGGGGAGACCCAGTACTTC. Translating it yields CASSLQNQGETQYF.

This chain connects TRBV6-2 or TRBV6-3 to TRBJ2-1; 7 bases agree with TRBD1. The CDR3 runs 15 residues. V lost 6 bases, J lost 2 bases, and 7 bases stayed unmatched. In germline, CDR1 is MNHEY, CDR2 SVGEGT. The CDR3 bases are TGTGCCAGCAGCGCGACAGGGCCCACCTACAATGAGCAGTTCTTC. It specifies CASSATGPTYNEQFF.

The chain employs TRBV10-2 and TRBJ2-5, with 7 nucleotides matching TRBD1. V shed 5 bases and J 3 bases; nucleotides not matched to a gene: 12. The V gene's germline CDR1 is WSHSY and CDR2 SAAADI. This CDR3 region has 16 residues. Written as DNA, the CDR3 is TGCGCCAGCAGTTGGGACAGAATGGGCTTCAAAGAGACCCAGTACTTC. It yields the protein CASSWDRMGFKETQYF.

The gene calls are TRBV28 and TRBJ2-3; TRBD2 agrees at 13 bases. CDR3 length: 19 residues. The germline gives CDR1 MDHEN, CDR2 SYDVKM. The V segment lost 5 bases and the J segment 5 bases; nucleotides outside the gene matches: 16. CDR3 in amino acids: CASSTIPTSGGAGVDTQYF. As DNA, the CDR3 is TGTGCCAGCAGTACGATTCCTACTAGCGGGGGGGCAGGGGTAGATACGCAGTATTTT.

The V and J genes are TRBV7-8 and TRBJ2-7, with 9 nucleotides matching TRBD1. The CDR3 runs to 13 residues. Germline V lookup: CDR1 SGHVS, CDR2 FQNEAQ. With 3 bases clipped from V and 6 bases from J, the junction kept 3 bases outside the gene matches. This CDR3 is CASSFGQGTEQYV. CDR3 DNA: TGTGCCAGCAGCTTCGGACAGGGGACCGAGCAGTACGTC.

The V call is TRBV11-3, the J call TRBJ2-7; TRBD1 matches at 11 bases. The CDR3 spans 15 residues. Germline CDR1 and CDR2: SGHNT and YENEEA. V shed 5 bases and J 4 bases; nucleotides not matched to a gene: 7. CDR3 residues: CASSTLGTGGYEQYF. The CDR3 region has the DNA TGTGCCAGCAGCACCCTTGGGACAGGGGGGTACGAGCAGTACTTC.

The gene calls are TRBV6-4 and TRBJ2-3; D is unclear. Germline V gives CDR1 MRHNA, CDR2 SNTAGT. This CDR3 comprises 14 residues. V was clipped by 5 bases and J by 0 bases, with 9 bases between them. CDR3 in DNA: TGTGCCAGCAGTTCAGGTCCTAGCACAGATACGCAGTATTTT. Its protein is CASSSGPSTDTQYF.

The chain links TRBV29-1 to TRBJ1-1, with D perhaps TRBD1 (5 bases). Germline CDR1 is SQVTM and CDR2 is ANQGSEA. The CDR3 has 14 residues. Deletions cut 4 bases from V and 0 bases from J, with 12 bases between. This CDR3 is CSVGGLPMNTEAFF. CDR3 in DNA: TGCAGCGTTGGGGGCTTACCTATGAACACTGAAGCTTTCTTT.

At least ten counts were recorded for this clone. CDR3 sequence reads: CATLPGLTTNEQFF. CDR3 DNA sequence: TGTGCCACTCTTCCGGGACTAACGACAAATGAGCAGTTCTTC. This chain joins TRBV6-5 and TRBJ2-1; 7 bases line up with TRBD2. V shed 10 bases and J 7 bases; nucleotides not matched to a gene: 13. The germline V gene has CDR1 MNHEY and CDR2 SVGAGI. The CDR3 extends over 14 amino acids.

V and J are TRBV19 and TRBJ1-1, with TRBD1 as a possible D gene (6 bases). The CDR3 has 13 residues. From germline, CDR1 is LNHDA and CDR2 SQIVND (reference sequence). The V end was cut by 9 bases, the J end by 1 base, with 12 bases between. The CDR3 protein is CASRDTENTEAFF. The DNA for the CDR3 is TGTGCCAGCCGGGACACCGAGAACACTGAAGCTTTCTTT.

V is TRBV2 and J is TRBJ1-3, with D possibly TRBD1 on 6 matching bases. From germline, CDR1 is SNHLY and CDR2 FYNNEI. With 5 bases removed from V and 5 bases from J, the gap between germline ends came to 16 bases. This CDR3 comprises 15 residues. This chain's CDR3 is CASSLLTGQRNTIYF. CDR3 coding DNA: TGTGCCAGCAGTCTCCTAACAGGGCAGAGAAACACCATATATTTT.

This chain links TRBV4-3 with TRBJ1-2; D remains ambiguous. This CDR3 has 17 amino acids. Germline lookup yields CDR1 LGHNA and CDR2 YSLEER. Trimming removed 0 bases from V and 1 base from J, with 15 bases in between. CDR3 loop: CASSQDGRSEFNYGYTF. CDR3 sequence (DNA): TGCGCCAGCAGCCAAGATGGCAGATCTGAATTTAACTATGGCTACACCTTC.

V is TRBV18 and J is TRBJ2-7, with a tentative D call TRBD2 (5 bases). Deletions cut 2 bases from V and 0 bases from J, with 17 bases between. Germline V gives CDR1 KGHSH, CDR2 LQKENI. CDR3 length equals 17 residues. CDR3 nucleotides: TGTGCCAGCTCACCAATCCAGGACCACACTAGCTCCTACGAGCAGTACTTC. Its translation is CASSPIQDHTSSYEQYF.

The chain carries TRBV5-1 and TRBJ1-4, with D possibly TRBD1 on 5 matching bases. The CDR3 consists of 15 residues. In germline, CDR1 is SGHRS, CDR2 YFSETQ. V was pared by 4 bases and J by 6 bases, with 16 bases between. The CDR3, as DNA: TGCGCCAGCAGCCGCGGAGGGGCGGTCGATGAAAAACTGTTTTTT. Protein: CASSRGGAVDEKLFF.

The chain carries TRBV3-1 (or the pseudogene TRBV3-2) and TRBJ2-3; TRBD2 matches at 7 bases. Germline V gives CDR1 LGHDT, CDR2 YNNKEL (reference sequence). V lost 4 bases to trimming and J lost 2 bases; unmatched junction nucleotides: 12. The CDR3 is made up of 17 amino acids. The CDR3 sequence is CASSLGWGERDTDTQYF. CDR3 bases: TGTGCCAGCAGCCTTGGGTGGGGGGAGCGGGACACAGATACGCAGTATTTT.

This sequence joins TRBV3-1 (or the pseudogene TRBV3-2) and TRBJ2-1; TRBD2 agrees at 10 bases. Germline-derived CDR1 and CDR2 are LGHDT and YNNKEL (reference sequence). With 4 bases clipped from V and 5 bases from J, the junction kept 8 bases outside the gene matches. The CDR3 length is 16 residues. DNA of the CDR3: TGTGCCAGCAGCCCGGCTAGCGGGGGTGTCAACAATGAGCAGTTCTTC. Translation gives CASSPASGGVNNEQFF.

The V call is TRBV6-1, the J call TRBJ1-1, with D perhaps TRBD1 (5 bases). V shed 3 bases and J shed 0 bases, with 17 bases lying between them. CDR1 MNHNS and CDR2 SASEGT come from the germline V gene. The CDR3 runs 17 residues. The chain's CDR3 is CASSEGWDSDLNTEAFF. The DNA of the CDR3 is TGTGCCAGCAGTGAGGGATGGGACTCGGATCTGAACACTGAAGCTTTCTTT.

This sequence joins TRBV7-8 and TRBJ2-7, with TRBD1 matching over 7 bases. With 5 bases clipped from V and 5 bases from J, the junction kept 9 bases outside the gene matches. CDR1 is SGHVS, CDR2 FQNEAQ, per germline. The CDR3 is 14 residues long. CDR3 nucleotide sequence: TGTGCCAGCAGCCAGGGACAGCTACTCGACGAGCAGTACTTC. Its protein product is CASSQGQLLDEQYF.